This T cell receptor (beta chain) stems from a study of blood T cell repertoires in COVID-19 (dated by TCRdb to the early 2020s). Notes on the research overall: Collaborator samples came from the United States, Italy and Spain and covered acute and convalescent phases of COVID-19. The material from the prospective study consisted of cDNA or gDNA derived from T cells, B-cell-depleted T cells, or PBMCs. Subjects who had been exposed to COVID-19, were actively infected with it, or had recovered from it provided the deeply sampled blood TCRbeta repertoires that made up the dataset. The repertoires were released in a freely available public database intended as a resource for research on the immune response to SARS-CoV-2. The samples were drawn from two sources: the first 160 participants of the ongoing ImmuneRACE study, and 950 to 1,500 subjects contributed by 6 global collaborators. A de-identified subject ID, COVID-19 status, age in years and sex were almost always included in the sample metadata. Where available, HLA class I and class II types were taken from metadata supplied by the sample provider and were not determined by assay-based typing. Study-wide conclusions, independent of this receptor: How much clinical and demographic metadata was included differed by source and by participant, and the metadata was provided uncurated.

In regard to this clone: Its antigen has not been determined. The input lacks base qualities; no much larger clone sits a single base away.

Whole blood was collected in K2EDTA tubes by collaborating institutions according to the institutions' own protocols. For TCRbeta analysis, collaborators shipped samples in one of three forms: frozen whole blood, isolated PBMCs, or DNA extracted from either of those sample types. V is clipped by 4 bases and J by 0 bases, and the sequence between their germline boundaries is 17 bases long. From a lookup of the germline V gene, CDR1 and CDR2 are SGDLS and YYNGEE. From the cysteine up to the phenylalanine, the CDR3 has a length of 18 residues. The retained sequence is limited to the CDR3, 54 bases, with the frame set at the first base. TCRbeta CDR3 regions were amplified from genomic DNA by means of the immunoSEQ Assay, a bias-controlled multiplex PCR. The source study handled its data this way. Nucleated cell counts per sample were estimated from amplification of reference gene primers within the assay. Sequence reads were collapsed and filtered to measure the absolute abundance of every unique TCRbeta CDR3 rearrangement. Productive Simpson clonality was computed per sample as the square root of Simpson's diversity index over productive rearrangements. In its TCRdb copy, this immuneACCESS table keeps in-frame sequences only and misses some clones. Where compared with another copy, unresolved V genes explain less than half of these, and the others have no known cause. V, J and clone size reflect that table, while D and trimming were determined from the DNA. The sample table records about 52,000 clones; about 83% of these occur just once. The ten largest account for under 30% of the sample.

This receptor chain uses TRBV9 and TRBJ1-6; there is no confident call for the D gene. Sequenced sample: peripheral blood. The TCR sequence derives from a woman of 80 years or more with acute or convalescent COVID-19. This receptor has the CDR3 CASSPGVQLNSYNSPLHF. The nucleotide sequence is TGTGCCAGCAGCCCCGGGGTACAATTAAACTCCTATAATTCACCCCTCCACTTT.